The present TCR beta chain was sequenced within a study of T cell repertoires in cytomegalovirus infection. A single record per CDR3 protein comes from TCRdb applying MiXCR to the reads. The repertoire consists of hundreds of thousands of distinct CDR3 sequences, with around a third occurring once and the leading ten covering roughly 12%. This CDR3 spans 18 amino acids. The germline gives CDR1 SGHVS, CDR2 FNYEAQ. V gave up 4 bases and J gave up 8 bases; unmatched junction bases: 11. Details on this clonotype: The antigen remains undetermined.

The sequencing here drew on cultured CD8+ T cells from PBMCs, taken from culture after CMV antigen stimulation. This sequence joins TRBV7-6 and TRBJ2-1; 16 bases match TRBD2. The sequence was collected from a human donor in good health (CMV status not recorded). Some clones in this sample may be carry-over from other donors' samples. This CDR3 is CASSSGLAGGPLQDEQFF. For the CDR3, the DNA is TGTGCCAGCAGCTCGGGACTAGCGGGAGGGCCCCTACAGGATGAGCAGTTCTTC.